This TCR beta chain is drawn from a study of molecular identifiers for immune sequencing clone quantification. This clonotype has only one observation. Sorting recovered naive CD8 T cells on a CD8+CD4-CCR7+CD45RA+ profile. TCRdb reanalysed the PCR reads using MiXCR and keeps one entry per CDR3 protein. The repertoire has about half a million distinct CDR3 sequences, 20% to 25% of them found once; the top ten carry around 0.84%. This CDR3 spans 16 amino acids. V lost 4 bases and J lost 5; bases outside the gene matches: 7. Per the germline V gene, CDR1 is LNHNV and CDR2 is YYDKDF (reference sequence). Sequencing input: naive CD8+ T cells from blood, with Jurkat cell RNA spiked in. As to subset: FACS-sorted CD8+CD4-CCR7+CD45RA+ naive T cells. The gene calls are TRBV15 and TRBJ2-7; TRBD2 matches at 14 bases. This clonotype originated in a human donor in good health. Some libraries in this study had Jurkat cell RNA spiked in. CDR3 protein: CATSKSGLAGVNEQYF. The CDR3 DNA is TGTGCCACCAGCAAATCGGGACTAGCGGGGGTCAACGAGCAGTACTTC.